This entry lists 30 T cell receptor beta chains sequenced from one sample in a study of blood T cell repertoires in COVID-19. Repertoires were generated with immunoSEQ multiplex PCR, while TCRdb's copy carries only in-frame clones and drops some. The data contain 100,000 or so clones, 70% to 90% of them singletons. Sequencing was carried out using peripheral blood. The source of these receptors is a human donor in a cohort sampled during active COVID-19.

This chain links TRBV6-1 with TRBJ2-7; 8 bases map to TRBD1. Germline assignment: CDR1 MNHNS and CDR2 SASEGT. CDR3 length equals 15 residues. V was pared by 3 bases and J by 2 bases, with 6 bases of the junction left unmatched. The CDR3 spells CASSDMAGGPYEQYF. The CDR3 bases are TGTGCCAGCAGTGATATGGCAGGGGGCCCCTACGAGCAGTACTTC.

The gene calls are TRBV5-1 and TRBJ2-3; D gene ambiguous. V was shortened by 1 base and J by 1 base, with 10 bases between the two germline ends. CDR1 and CDR2 from the germline V gene are SGHRS and YFSETQ. The CDR3 spans 15 residues. CDR3 bases: TGCGCCAGCAGCTTGCCCAGTTCTGGCACAGATACGCAGTATTTT. It encodes CASSLPSSGTDTQYF.

The rearrangement joins TRBV11-1 to TRBJ2-5; the D gene is possibly TRBD1 (6 bases). Trimming cost V 1 base and J 5 bases, with 11 bases left between them. The CDR3 has 14 amino acids. Germline CDR1 and CDR2: SGHAT and FQDESV (reference sequence). CDR3: CASSLGRGGETQYF. CDR3 coding DNA: TGTGCCAGCAGCTTAGGCAGGGGCGGTGAGACCCAGTACTTC.

The V and J genes are TRBV24-1 and TRBJ2-3, with a tentative D call TRBD2 (6 bases). V shed 4 bases and J shed 2 bases, with 18 bases lying between them. Per the germline V gene, CDR1 is KGHDR and CDR2 is SFDVKD. CDR3 length equals 17 residues. CDR3 in amino acids: CATSDPGLGPFTDTQYF. As DNA, the CDR3 is TGTGCCACCAGTGACCCGGGACTGGGCCCCTTCACAGATACGCAGTATTTT.

V and J are TRBV5-8 and TRBJ1-1, with 8 bases identical to TRBD1. This CDR3 spans 15 amino acids. The trim removed 3 bases at V and 1 base at J, leaving 5 bases unmatched. The V gene's germline CDR1 is SGHTS and CDR2 YDEGEE. CDR3 DNA sequence: TGTGCCAGCAGCTCAAGCGGGACAGGGAACACTGAAGCTTTCTTT. Its protein product is CASSSSGTGNTEAFF.

This chain links TRBV3-1 (or the pseudogene TRBV3-2) with TRBJ2-2; 8 bases are shared with TRBD2. Unmatched junction bases numbered 9, after V lost 2 bases and J lost 7 bases. The CDR3 extends over 16 amino acids. CDR1 is LGHDT, CDR2 YNNKEL, per germline (reference sequence). The CDR3 loop is CASSQRAGVLGGELFF. The CDR3 region has the DNA TGTGCCAGCAGCCAAAGAGCGGGAGTATTAGGCGGGGAGCTGTTTTTT.

The chain links TRBV4-1 to TRBJ2-5; D ambiguous. The V end lost 1 base, the J end lost 5 bases, and 14 bases lay between the germline ends. Germline-derived CDR1 and CDR2 are MGHRA and YSYEKL. The CDR3 has 15 residues. Here the CDR3 reads CASSQGPPMRETQYF. CDR3 sequence (DNA): TGCGCCAGCAGCCAAGGCCCTCCCATGAGGGAGACCCAGTACTTC.

CDR3 protein: CASSLGRTGGEKLFF. For the CDR3, the DNA is TGTGCCAGCAGCTTGGGGAGGACAGGGGGCGAAAAACTGTTTTTT. The rearrangement joins TRBV5-4 to TRBJ1-4; TRBD1 matches at 11 bases. The CDR3 totals 15 residues. Looked up from germline, CDR1 is SGHNT and CDR2 is YYREEE (reference sequence). V trimming: 0 bases; J trimming: 8 bases; junction bases outside the gene matches: 3.

The chain employs TRBV19 and TRBJ1-1; a weak D match, TRBD1 (6 bases). From germline, CDR1 is LNHDA and CDR2 SQIVND (reference sequence). Trimming stripped 5 bases from V and 1 base from J, with 11 bases between. The CDR3 extends over 14 amino acids. CDR3 loop: CASSPRDKNTEAFF. CDR3 bases: TGTGCCAGTAGTCCAAGGGACAAGAACACTGAAGCTTTCTTT.

The chain uses TRBV27 and TRBJ2-3; possible D gene TRBD1, 6 bases. CDR1 MNHEY and CDR2 SMNVEV come from the germline V gene (reference sequence). The CDR3 is 17 amino acids. V was cut by 7 bases and J by 1 base, with 21 bases left in between. CDR3 bases: TGTGCCAGCACGGTGGGGGCGTTGGGTGGTGGCACAGATACGCAGTATTTT. Translating it yields CASTVGALGGGTDTQYF.

The chain is built from TRBV9 and TRBJ1-3; the match to TRBD1 covers 7 bases. The CDR3 contains 16 residues. The trim removed 1 base at V and 7 bases at J, leaving 11 bases unmatched. Looked up from germline, CDR1 is SGDLS and CDR2 is YYNGEE. The CDR3 sequence: CASSVFSQTGLNTIYF. In nucleotides, the CDR3 is TGTGCCAGCAGCGTATTCTCCCAGACAGGGTTGAACACCATATATTTT.

The chain is built from TRBV5-1 and TRBJ2-7; TRBD1 aligns across 8 bases. The CDR3 has 14 residues. V trimming: 4 bases; J trimming: 3 bases; junction bases outside the gene matches: 6. Germline V CDR1 and CDR2: SGHRS, YFSETQ. The CDR3, as DNA: TGCGCCAGCAGCCAAGGACAGGGCTTCTACGAGCAGTACTTC. Translating it yields CASSQGQGFYEQYF.

This clone has a handful of counts. This chain links TRBV19 with TRBJ2-1, with 8 positions matching TRBD1. Trimming took 5 bases from V and 6 from J; bases not matched to a gene: 9. The CDR3 length is 15 residues. From germline, CDR1 is LNHDA and CDR2 SQIVND (reference sequence). The CDR3 protein is CASSPRQGLSNEQFF. CDR3 sequence (DNA): TGTGCCAGTAGTCCCCGACAGGGGTTAAGCAATGAGCAGTTCTTC.

This chain uses TRBV6-2 or TRBV6-3 with TRBJ2-2, with 9 bases matching TRBD2. This CDR3 has 16 amino acids. Unmatched junction bases numbered 6, after V lost 6 bases and J lost 1 base. The germline CDR1 and CDR2 sequences are MNHEY and SVGEGT. CDR3 DNA sequence: TGTGCCAGCAGCCCACAAGCGGGGGGGAACACCGGGGAGCTGTTTTTT. Amino acid sequence: CASSPQAGGNTGELFF.

V and J are TRBV5-1 and TRBJ2-2; TRBD2 is a possible D gene (6 bases). CDR1 and CDR2 from the germline V gene are SGHRS and YFSETQ. CDR3 size: 17 residues. Trimming left V 1 base short and J 0 bases short, with 13 bases between. The CDR3 here is CASSLPKGGANTGELFF. Written as DNA, the CDR3 is TGCGCCAGCAGCTTGCCCAAGGGCGGGGCGAACACCGGGGAGCTGTTTTTT.

This chain connects TRBV5-5 to TRBJ2-5; D unresolved. V was shortened by 2 bases and J by 0 bases, with 8 bases between the two germline ends. In germline, CDR1 is SGHKS, CDR2 YYEKEE (reference sequence). This CDR3 has 14 residues. The CDR3 sequence: CASSFAAYQETQYF. The CDR3 DNA is TGTGCCAGCAGCTTCGCAGCGTACCAAGAGACCCAGTACTTC.

The V and J genes are TRBV4-1 and TRBJ2-7, with 9 bases that match TRBD2. Germline assignment: CDR1 MGHRA and CDR2 YSYEKL. The V segment lost 4 bases and the J segment 1 base; nucleotides outside the gene matches: 17. There are 19 residues in the CDR3. CDR3 sequence reads: CASSPGPAIGGLASYEQYF. CDR3 nucleotide sequence: TGCGCCAGCAGCCCAGGGCCAGCGATAGGGGGACTAGCTTCCTACGAGCAGTACTTC.

The chain uses TRBV4-2 and TRBJ1-1; D is undetermined. CDR1 is LGHNA and CDR2 is YNFKEQ in the germline V gene. The CDR3 has 15 residues. Trimming cost V 0 bases and J 5 bases, with 13 bases left between them. CDR3 bases: TGTGCCAGCAGCCAAGACGGAAACAGAGAAACTGAAGCTTTCTTT. Its protein product is CASSQDGNRETEAFF.

The genes are TRBV6-5 and TRBJ1-1; 7 nucleotides agree with TRBD1. The CDR3 loop spans 13 amino acids. Germline V CDR1 and CDR2: MNHEY, SVGAGI. After removal of 4 bases from V and 4 bases from J, the junction contained 3 bases not matched to a gene. For the CDR3, the DNA is TGTGCCAGCAGTTCTGAGGGGGCCACTGAAGCTTTCTTT. Residues: CASSSEGATEAFF.

The chain couples TRBV5-1 to TRBJ2-5; 7 bases line up with TRBD2. Germline assignment: CDR1 SGHRS and CDR2 YFSETQ. The CDR3 runs 14 residues. Trimming cost V 0 bases and J 4 bases; bases outside gene matches: 3. CDR3 region: CASSLGEGTETQYF. The CDR3 coding sequence is TGCGCCAGCAGCTTGGGGGAGGGGACAGAGACCCAGTACTTC. Complete variable domain (other parts from reference TRBV5-1 and TRBJ2-5): KAGVTQTPRYLIKTRGQQVTLSCSPISGHRSVSWYQQTPGQGLQFLFEYFSETQRNKGNFPGRFSGRQFSNSRSEMNVSTLELGDSALYLCASSLGEGTETQYFGPGTRLLVL.

The chain links TRBV19 to TRBJ2-7; 11 nucleotides line up with TRBD2. J gave up 0 bases and V 4 bases, and 2 bases lay outside the gene matches. This CDR3 is 15 amino acids long. Germline values: CDR1 LNHDA, CDR2 SQIVND (reference sequence). In DNA form, the CDR3 reads TGTGCCAGTAGTAGAACTAGCGGGAGCTCCTACGAGCAGTACTTC. Amino acids: CASSRTSGSSYEQYF. Complete variable domain (other parts from reference TRBV19 and TRBJ2-7): DGGITQSPKYLFRKEGQNVTLSCEQNLNHDAMYWYRQDPGQGLRLIYYSQIVNDFQKGDIAEGYSVSREKKESFPLTVTSAQKNPTAFYLCASSRTSGSSYEQYFGPGTRLTVT.

The chain has TRBV5-6 and TRBJ2-2; 8 bases fit TRBD1. Germline CDR1 SGHDT, CDR2 YYEEEE. This CDR3 spans 15 amino acids. Trimming cost V 0 bases and J 4 bases; bases outside gene matches: 2. The CDR3, as DNA: TGTGCCAGCAGCTTGGTGACAGGGGTCACCGGGGAGCTGTTTTTT. This encodes CASSLVTGVTGELFF. The complete variable domain, with remaining parts taken from reference TRBV5-6 and TRBJ2-2, reads DAGVTQSPTHLIKTRGQQVTLRCSPKSGHDTVSWYQQALGQGPQFIFQYYEEEERQRGNFPDRFSGHQFPNYSSELNVNALLLGDSALYLCASSLVTGVTGELFFGEGSRLTVL.

The chain uses TRBV11-2 and TRBJ2-7; the D is unclear. Per the germline V gene, CDR1 is SGHAT and CDR2 is FQNNGV. The V end lost 4 bases, the J end lost 7 bases, and 11 bases lay between the germline ends. This CDR3 has 12 residues. The CDR3 DNA is TGTGCCAGCAGCTCCCTCGGTAGTGAGCAGTACTTC. It yields the protein CASSSLGSEQYF.

The sample holds a few counts of this clone. The junction departs from the called germline gene at one end, perhaps through a read error. The genes are TRBV11-3 and TRBJ2-7, with TRBD1 identical over 7 bases. Germline-derived CDR1 and CDR2 are SGHNT and YENEEA. The CDR3 is 14 residues long. CDR3 sequence reads: CASSPDRASNEQYF. CDR3 bases: TGTGCCAGCAGCCCCGACAGGGCCTCCAACGAGCAGTACTTC.

The rearrangement links TRBV5-6 to TRBJ2-2, with 9 nucleotides matching TRBD2. Trimming removed 0 bases from V and 0 bases from J; junction bases left unmatched: 9. The CDR3 is 19 amino acids. Germline CDR1 SGHDT, CDR2 YYEEEE. The CDR3 DNA reads TGTGCCAGCAGCTTGGGGCTGATCCCTAGCGGGACGAACACCGGGGAGCTGTTTTTT. The encoded protein is CASSLGLIPSGTNTGELFF. Complete variable domain (other parts from reference TRBV5-6 and TRBJ2-2): DAGVTQSPTHLIKTRGQQVTLRCSPKSGHDTVSWYQQALGQGPQFIFQYYEEEERQRGNFPDRFSGHQFPNYSSELNVNALLLGDSALYLCASSLGLIPSGTNTGELFFGEGSRLTVL.

The chain has TRBV7-8 and TRBJ1-2; TRBD1 matches 8 bases. This CDR3 is built from 16 residues. CDR1 is SGHVS, CDR2 FQNEAQ, per germline. The V gene end was trimmed by 4 bases and the J gene end by 1 base; junction bases not matched to a gene: 8. In DNA, the CDR3 is TGTGCCAGCAGCTCTTTCTACAGGGGGAGTAACTATGGCTACACCTTC. This sequence encodes CASSSFYRGSNYGYTF.

The chain employs TRBV6-1 and TRBJ2-7; 12 bases are shared with TRBD1. The CDR3 runs to 15 residues. V lost 2 bases to trimming and J lost 7 bases; unmatched junction nucleotides: 6. Germline CDR1 reads MNHNS; CDR2 reads SASEGT. This CDR3 reads CASSERGQGAGEQYF. DNA of the CDR3: TGTGCCAGCAGTGAACGGGGACAGGGGGCCGGGGAGCAGTACTTC.

The genes are TRBV7-2 and TRBJ1-1, with D perhaps TRBD1 (5 bases). V gave up 6 bases and J gave up 5 bases, with 16 bases separating them. Germline-derived CDR1 and CDR2 are SGHTA and FQGNSA. The CDR3 extends over 14 amino acids. The DNA for the CDR3 is TGTGCCAGCAGTCCCCGGGAGGGGTGGACTGAAGCTTTCTTT. This codes for CASSPREGWTEAFF. Full variable domain (missing parts from reference TRBV7-2 and TRBJ1-1): GAGVSQSPSNKVTEKGKDVELRCDPISGHTALYWYRQSLGQGLEFLIYFQGNSAPDKSGLPSDRFSAERTGGSVSTLTIQRTQQEDSAVYLCASSPREGWTEAFFGQGTRLTVV.

The rearrangement joins TRBV6-6 to TRBJ2-5; 10 nucleotides align to TRBD2. Germline CDR1 MNHNY, CDR2 SVGAGI (reference sequence). With 6 bases clipped from V and 6 bases from J, the junction kept 7 bases outside the gene matches. This CDR3 is built from 14 residues. The CDR3 region is CASSSSGGTKTQYF. The CDR3 nucleotides are TGTGCCAGCAGCTCTAGCGGGGGTACGAAGACCCAGTACTTC.

This rearrangement joins TRBV29-1 to TRBJ2-5; D may be TRBD1 (5 bases). The length of the CDR3 is 13 residues. Trimming took off 0 bases at V and 5 bases at J, with 10 bases between the two ends. Germline V gene lookup returns CDR1 SQVTM and CDR2 ANQGSEA. The chain's CDR3 is CSVEDGAWETQYF. The CDR3 DNA reads TGCAGCGTTGAAGATGGGGCCTGGGAGACCCAGTACTTC.